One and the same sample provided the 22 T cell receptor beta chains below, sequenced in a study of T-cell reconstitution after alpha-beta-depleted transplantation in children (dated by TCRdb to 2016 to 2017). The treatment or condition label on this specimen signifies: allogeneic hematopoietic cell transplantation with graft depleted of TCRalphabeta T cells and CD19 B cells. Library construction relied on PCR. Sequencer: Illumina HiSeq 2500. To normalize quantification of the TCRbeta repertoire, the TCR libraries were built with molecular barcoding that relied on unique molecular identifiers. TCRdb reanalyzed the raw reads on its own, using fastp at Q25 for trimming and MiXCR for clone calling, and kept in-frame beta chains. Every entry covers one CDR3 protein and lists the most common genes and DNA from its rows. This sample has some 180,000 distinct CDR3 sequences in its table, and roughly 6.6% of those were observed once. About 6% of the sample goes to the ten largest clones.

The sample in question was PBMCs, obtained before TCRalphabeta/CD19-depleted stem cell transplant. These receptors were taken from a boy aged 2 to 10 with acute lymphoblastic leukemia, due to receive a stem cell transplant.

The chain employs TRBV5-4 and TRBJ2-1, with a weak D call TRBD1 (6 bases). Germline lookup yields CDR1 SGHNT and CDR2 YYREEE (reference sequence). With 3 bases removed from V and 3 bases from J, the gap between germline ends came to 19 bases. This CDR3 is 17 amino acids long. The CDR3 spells CASSSPGPGQIYNEQFF. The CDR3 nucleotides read TGTGCCAGCAGCTCCCCCGGGCCCGGACAGATCTACAATGAGCAGTTCTTC.

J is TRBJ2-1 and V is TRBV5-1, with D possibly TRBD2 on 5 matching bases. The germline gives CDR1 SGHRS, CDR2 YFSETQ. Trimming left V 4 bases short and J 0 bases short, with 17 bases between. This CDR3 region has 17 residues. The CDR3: CASSPRASSDSYNEQFF. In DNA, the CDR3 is TGCGCCAGCAGCCCCCGAGCGAGTAGCGACTCCTACAATGAGCAGTTCTTC.

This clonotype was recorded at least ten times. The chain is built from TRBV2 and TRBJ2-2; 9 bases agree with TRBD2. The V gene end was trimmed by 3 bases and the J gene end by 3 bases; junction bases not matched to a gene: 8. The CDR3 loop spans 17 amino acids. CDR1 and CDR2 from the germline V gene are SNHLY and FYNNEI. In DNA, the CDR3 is TGTGCCAGCAGTGAGTCGATAGCGGGAGCGTACACCGGGGAGCTGTTTTTT. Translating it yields CASSESIAGAYTGELFF. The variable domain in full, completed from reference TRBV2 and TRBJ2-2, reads EPEVTQTPSHQVTQMGQEVILRCVPISNHLYFYWYRQILGQKVEFLVSFYNNEISEKSEIFDDQFSVERPDGSNFTLKIRSTKLEDSAMYFCASSESIAGAYTGELFFGEGSRLTVL.

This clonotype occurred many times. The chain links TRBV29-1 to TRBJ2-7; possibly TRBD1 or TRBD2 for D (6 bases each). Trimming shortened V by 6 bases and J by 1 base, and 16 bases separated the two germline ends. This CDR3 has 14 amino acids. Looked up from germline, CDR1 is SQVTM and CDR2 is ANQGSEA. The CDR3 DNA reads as TGCAGCGTCCGCGGCGGGGACAATTCCTACGAGCAGTACTTC. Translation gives CSVRGGDNSYEQYF.

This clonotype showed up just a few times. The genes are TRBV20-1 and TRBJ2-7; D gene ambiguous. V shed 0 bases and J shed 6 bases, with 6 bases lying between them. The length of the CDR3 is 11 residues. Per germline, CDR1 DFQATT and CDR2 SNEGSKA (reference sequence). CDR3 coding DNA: TGCAGTGCTAGAGAAAGGCTCGAGCAGTACTTC. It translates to CSARERLEQYF.

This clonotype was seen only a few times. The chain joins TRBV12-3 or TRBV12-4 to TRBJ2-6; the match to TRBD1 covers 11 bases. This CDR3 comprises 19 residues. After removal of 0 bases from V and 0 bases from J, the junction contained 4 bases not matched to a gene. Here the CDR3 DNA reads TGTGCCAGCAGTTTAGCGCTCGGGACAGGGGGCTCTGGGGCCAACGTCCTGACTTTC. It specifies CASSLALGTGGSGANVLTF.

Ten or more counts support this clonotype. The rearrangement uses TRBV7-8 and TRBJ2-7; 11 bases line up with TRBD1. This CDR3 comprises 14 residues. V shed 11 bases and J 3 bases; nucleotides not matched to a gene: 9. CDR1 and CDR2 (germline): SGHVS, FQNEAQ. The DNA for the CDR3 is TGTGCCTCCGCTGCGGGGACAGGGGGCTACGAGCAGTACTTC. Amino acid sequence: CASAAGTGGYEQYF.

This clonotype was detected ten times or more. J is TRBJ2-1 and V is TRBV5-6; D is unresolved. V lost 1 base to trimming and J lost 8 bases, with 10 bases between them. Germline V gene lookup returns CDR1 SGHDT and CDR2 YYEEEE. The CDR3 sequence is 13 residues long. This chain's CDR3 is CASSLFLGDEQFF. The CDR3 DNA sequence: TGTGCCAGCAGCTTGTTTTTAGGCGATGAGCAGTTCTTC.

The CDR3 DNA reads as TGTGCCAGCAGCCCCTTAGCGGGTTACAATGAGCAGTTCTTC. This translates into CASSPLAGYNEQFF. The rearrangement links TRBV7-9 to TRBJ2-1; TRBD2 agrees at 7 bases. Germline V gene lookup returns CDR1 SEHNR and CDR2 FQNEAQ (reference sequence). The CDR3 extends over 14 amino acids. With V trimmed by 5 bases and J by 4 bases, 5 bases remained unmatched.

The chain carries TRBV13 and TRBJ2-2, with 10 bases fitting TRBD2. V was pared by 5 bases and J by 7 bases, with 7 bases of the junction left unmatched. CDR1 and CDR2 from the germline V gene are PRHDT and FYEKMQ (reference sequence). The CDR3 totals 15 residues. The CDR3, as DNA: TGTGCCAGCAGCCGCCCGGGACTAGCGAGCGGGGAGCTGTTTTTT. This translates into CASSRPGLASGELFF.

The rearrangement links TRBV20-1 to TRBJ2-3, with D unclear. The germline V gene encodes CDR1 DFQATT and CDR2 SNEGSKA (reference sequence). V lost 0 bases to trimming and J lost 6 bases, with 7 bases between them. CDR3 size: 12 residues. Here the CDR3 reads CSARDKGDTQYF. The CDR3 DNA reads TGCAGTGCTAGAGATAAAGGTGATACGCAGTATTTT.

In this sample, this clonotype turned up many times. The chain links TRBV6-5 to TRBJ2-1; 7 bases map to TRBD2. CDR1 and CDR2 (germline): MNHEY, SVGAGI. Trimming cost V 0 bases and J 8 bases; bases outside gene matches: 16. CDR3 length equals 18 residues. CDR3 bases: TGTGCCAGCAGTTACTCGTCATCCGGGCTAGCGGCTCGCCATGAGCAGTTCTTC. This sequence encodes CASSYSSSGLAARHEQFF.

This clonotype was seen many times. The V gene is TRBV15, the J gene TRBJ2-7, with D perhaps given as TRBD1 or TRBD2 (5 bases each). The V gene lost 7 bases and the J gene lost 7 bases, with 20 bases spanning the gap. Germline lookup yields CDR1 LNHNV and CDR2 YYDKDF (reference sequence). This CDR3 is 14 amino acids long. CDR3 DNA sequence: TGTGCCACCAAGCCGGGACGGAGTTTAAGTGAGCAGTACTTC. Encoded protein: CATKPGRSLSEQYF. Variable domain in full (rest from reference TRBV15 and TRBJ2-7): DAMVIQNPRYQVTQFGKPVTLSCSQTLNHNVMYWYQQKSSQAPKLLFHYYDKDFNNEADTPDNFQSRRPNTSFCFLDIRSPGLGDTAMYLCATKPGRSLSEQYFGPGTRLTVT.

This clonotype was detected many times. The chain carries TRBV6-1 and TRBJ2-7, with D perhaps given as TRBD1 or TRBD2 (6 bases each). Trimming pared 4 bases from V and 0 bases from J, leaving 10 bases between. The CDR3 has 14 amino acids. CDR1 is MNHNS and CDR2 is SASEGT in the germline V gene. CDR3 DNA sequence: TGTGCCAGCAGTGGCAGGGGAGGCTCCTACGAGCAGTACTTC. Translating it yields CASSGRGGSYEQYF.

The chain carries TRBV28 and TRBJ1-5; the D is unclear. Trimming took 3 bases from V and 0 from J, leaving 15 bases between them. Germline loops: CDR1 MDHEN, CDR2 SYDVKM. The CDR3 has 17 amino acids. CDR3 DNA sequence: TGTGCCAGCAGTTTTGGCGTTTGGAGTGATAGCAATCAGCCCCAGCATTTT. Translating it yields CASSFGVWSDSNQPQHF.

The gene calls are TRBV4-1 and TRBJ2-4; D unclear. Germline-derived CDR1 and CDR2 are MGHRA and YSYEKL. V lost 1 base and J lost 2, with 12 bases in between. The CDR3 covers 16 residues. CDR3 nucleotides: TGCGCCAGCAGCCAAGGTACGGCACGGTCCAAAAACATTCAGTACTTC. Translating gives CASSQGTARSKNIQYF.

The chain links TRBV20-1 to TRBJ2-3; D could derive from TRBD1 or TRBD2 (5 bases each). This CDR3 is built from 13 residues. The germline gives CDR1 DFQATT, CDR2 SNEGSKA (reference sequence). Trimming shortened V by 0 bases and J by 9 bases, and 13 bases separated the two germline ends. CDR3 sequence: CSARDGTQQTQYF. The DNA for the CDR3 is TGCAGTGCTAGAGACGGGACCCAACAGACGCAGTATTTT.

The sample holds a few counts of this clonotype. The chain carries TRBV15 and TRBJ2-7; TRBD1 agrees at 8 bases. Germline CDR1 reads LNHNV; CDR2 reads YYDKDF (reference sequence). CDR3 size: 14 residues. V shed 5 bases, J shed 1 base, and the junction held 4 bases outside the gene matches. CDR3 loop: CATSAGTGSYEQYF. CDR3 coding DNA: TGTGCCACCAGCGCCGGGACAGGATCCTACGAGCAGTACTTC.

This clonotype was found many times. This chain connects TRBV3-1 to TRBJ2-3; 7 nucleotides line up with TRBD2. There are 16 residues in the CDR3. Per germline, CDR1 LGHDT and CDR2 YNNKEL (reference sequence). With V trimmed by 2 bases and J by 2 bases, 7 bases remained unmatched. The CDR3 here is CASSQFRAGPTDTQYF. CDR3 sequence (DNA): TGTGCCAGCAGCCAATTTAGAGCGGGGCCCACAGATACGCAGTATTTT.

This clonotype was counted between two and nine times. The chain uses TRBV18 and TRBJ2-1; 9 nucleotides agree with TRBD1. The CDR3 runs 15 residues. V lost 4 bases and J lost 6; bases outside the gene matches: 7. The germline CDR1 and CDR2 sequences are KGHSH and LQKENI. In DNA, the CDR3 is TGTGCCAGCTCACTTCGGGACAGGGCTGGCAATGAGCAGTTCTTC. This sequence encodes CASSLRDRAGNEQFF.

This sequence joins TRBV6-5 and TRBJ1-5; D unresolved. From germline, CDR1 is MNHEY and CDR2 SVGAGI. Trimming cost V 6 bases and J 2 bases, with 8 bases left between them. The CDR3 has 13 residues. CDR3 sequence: CASSPTRNQPQHF. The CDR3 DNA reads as TGTGCCAGCAGCCCAACCCGCAATCAGCCCCAGCATTTT.

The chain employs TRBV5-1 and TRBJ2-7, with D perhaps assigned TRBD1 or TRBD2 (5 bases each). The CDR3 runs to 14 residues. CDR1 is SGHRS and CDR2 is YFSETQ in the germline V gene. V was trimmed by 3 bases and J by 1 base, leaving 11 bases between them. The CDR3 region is CASSYGTQSYEQYF. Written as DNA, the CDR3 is TGCGCCAGCAGCTACGGGACCCAGTCCTACGAGCAGTACTTC.